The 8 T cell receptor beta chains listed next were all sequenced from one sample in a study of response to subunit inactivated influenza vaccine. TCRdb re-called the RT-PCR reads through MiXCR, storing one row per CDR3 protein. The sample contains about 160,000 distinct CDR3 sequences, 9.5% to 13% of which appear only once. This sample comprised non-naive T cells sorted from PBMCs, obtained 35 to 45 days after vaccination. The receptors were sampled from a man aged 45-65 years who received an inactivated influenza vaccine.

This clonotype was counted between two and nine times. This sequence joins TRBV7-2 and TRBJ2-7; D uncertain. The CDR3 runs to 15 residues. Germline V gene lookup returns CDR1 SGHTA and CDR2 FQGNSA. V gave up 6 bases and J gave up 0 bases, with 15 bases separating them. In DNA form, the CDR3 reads TGTGCCAGCAGTTTGGGCTCAGTCCTCTCCTACGAGCAGTACTTC. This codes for CASSLGSVLSYEQYF.

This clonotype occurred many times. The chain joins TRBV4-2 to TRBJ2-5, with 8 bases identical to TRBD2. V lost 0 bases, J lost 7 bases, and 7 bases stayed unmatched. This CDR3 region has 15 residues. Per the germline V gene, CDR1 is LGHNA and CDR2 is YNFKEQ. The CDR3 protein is CASSQDEASGWTQYF. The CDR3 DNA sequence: TGTGCCAGCAGCCAAGATGAGGCTAGCGGGTGGACCCAGTACTTC.

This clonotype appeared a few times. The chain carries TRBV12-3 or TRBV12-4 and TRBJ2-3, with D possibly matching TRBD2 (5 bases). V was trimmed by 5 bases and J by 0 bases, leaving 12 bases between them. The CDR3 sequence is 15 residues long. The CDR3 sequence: CASSPRTASTDTQYF. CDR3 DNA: TGTGCCAGCAGTCCCCGGACTGCTAGCACAGATACGCAGTATTTT.

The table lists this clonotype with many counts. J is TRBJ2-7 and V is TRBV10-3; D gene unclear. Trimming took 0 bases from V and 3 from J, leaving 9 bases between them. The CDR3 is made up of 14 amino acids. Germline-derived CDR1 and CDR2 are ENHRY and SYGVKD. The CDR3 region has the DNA TGTGCCATCAGTGAGTCTGGGCCGAACTACGAGCAGTACTTC. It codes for CAISESGPNYEQYF.

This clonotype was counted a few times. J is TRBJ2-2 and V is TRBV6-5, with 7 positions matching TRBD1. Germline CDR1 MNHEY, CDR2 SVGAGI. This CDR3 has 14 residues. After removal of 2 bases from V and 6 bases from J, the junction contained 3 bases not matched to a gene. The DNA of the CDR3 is TGTGCCAGCAGTTACGGTCAGGGGGCCGGGGAGCTGTTTTTT. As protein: CASSYGQGAGELFF.

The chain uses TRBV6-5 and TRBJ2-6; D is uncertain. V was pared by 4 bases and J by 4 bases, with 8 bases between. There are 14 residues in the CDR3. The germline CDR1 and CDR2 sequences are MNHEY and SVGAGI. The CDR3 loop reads CASSLVGGANVLTF. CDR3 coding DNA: TGTGCCAGCAGTTTAGTGGGGGGGGCCAACGTCCTGACTTTC.

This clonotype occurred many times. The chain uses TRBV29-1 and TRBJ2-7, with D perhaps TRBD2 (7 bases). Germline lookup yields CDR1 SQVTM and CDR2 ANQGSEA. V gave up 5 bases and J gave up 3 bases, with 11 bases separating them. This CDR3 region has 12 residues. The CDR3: CSVLGGGYEQYF. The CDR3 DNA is TGCAGCGTTTTAGGGGGGGGCTACGAGCAGTACTTC.

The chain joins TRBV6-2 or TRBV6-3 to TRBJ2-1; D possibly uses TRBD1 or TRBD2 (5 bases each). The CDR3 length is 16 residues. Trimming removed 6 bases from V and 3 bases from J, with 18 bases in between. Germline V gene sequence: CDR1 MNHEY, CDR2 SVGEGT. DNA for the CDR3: TGTGCCAGCAGGACGCCTGAGGGTGGGGGCTACAATGAGCAGTTCTTC. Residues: CASRTPEGGGYNEQFF.